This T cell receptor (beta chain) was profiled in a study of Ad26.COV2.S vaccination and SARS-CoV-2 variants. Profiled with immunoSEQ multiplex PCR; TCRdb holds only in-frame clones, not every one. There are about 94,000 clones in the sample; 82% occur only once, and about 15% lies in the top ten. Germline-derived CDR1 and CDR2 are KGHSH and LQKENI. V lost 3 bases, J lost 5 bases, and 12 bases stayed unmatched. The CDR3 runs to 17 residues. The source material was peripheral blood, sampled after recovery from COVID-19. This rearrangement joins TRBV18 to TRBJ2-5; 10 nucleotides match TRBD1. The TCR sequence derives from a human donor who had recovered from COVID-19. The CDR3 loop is CASSPDRGRGVFETQYF. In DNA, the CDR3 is TGTGCCAGCTCACCCGACAGGGGGCGCGGAGTATTTGAGACCCAGTACTTC.